This T cell receptor (beta chain) was recorded in a study of blood T cell repertoires in COVID-19. V dropped 7 bases and J dropped 7 bases, with 20 bases sitting between them. This CDR3 is 15 amino acids long. Germline lookup yields CDR1 SQVTM and CDR2 ANQGSEA. Clones were read by immunoSEQ multiplex PCR, and TCRdb kept only the in-frame ones, dropping some. Among over 250,000 clones, about 80% were seen once, and the ten largest hold 2.5% to 4%. The J gene is TRBJ1-6, the V gene TRBV29-1, with a possible D match to TRBD1 (5 bases). This TCR came from a woman over 75 with acute or convalescent COVID-19. The sequencing sample was made of peripheral blood. In DNA form, the CDR3 reads TGCAGCGCCCTGTTTGGTGCGGGGGGAAATTCACCCCTCCACTTT. Its translation: CSALFGAGGNSPLHF.